This TCR beta chain was recorded in a study of response to subunit inactivated influenza vaccine. Study findings and constraints: Only a handful of new T cells, the authors suggested, are recruited with each seasonal influenza vaccination.

Only a few counts were recorded for this clonotype. The antigen is not known. The germline V gene has CDR1 KGHSH and CDR2 LQKENI. The V end lost 2 bases, the J end lost 7 bases, and 11 bases lay between the germline ends. The CDR3 sequence is 13 residues long. TCRdb recomputed calls from the RT-PCR reads with MiXCR, one row per CDR3 protein. The table records about 500,000 distinct CDR3 sequences, about 15% of them present only once. This clonotype originated in a man between 45 and 75 years old who received an inactivated influenza vaccine. The specimen comprised CD4+ T cells sorted from PBMCs, sampled about 23 months after vaccination. The rearrangement links TRBV18 to TRBJ1-1; D might be TRBD1 (6 bases). CDR3 DNA sequence: TGTGCCAGCTCACCATCCGTGACAGGTGAAGCTTTCTTT. Protein sequence: CASSPSVTGEAFF.